These 27 T cell receptor beta chains originate from one sample sequenced in a study of blood T cell repertoires in COVID-19 (dated by TCRdb to 2019 to 2021). The library was generated by the immunoSEQ multiplex PCR assay. The source is immuneACCESS, and TCRdb retained only in-frame sequences with V and J called. Part of the clones is not carried over; for the studies checked, unresolved V genes explain less than half of this, and the remainder is unexplained. In all, the sample holds about 140,000 clones, and over 60% of those were seen once. The leading ten clones occupy 4.5% to 5% of the sample. Material: peripheral blood. These receptors were obtained from a woman at least 80 years old with active or convalescent COVID-19.

This clone was recorded a few times. The rearrangement uses TRBV10-1 and TRBJ2-3; D is unclear. The CDR3 extends over 16 amino acids. Germline CDR1 is WNHNN and CDR2 is SYGVQD (reference sequence). V was pared by 3 bases and J by 2 bases, with 15 bases between. In nucleotides, the CDR3 is TGCGCCAGCAGTGATCATATACAGCCATCCACAGATACGCAGTATTTT. It yields the protein CASSDHIQPSTDTQYF.

The chain employs TRBV6-6 and TRBJ2-2; D may be TRBD1 (6 bases). The V gene lost 4 bases and the J gene lost 0 bases, with 9 bases spanning the gap. The germline CDR1 and CDR2 sequences are MNHNY and SVGAGI (reference sequence). The CDR3 covers 15 residues. This chain's CDR3 is CASSFGQPNTGELFF. As DNA, the CDR3 is TGTGCCAGCAGTTTTGGACAGCCGAACACCGGGGAGCTGTTTTTT.

CDR3 sequence reads: CASSDHETGGQQETQYF. In DNA, the CDR3 is TGTGCCAGCAGTGACCATGAGACAGGGGGCCAGCAAGAGACCCAGTACTTC. The chain combines TRBV6-4 with TRBJ2-5; 10 bases map to TRBD1. This CDR3 has 17 amino acids. J gave up 2 bases and V 2 bases, and 8 bases lay outside the gene matches. Germline CDR1 reads MRHNA; CDR2 reads SNTAGT.

In its sample, this clone was seen a few times. The rearrangement uses TRBV4-1 and TRBJ1-2, with 7 bases identical to TRBD1. The CDR3 is 13 residues long. J gave up 7 bases and V 5 bases, and 7 bases lay outside the gene matches. Germline lookup yields CDR1 MGHRA and CDR2 YSYEKL. CDR3 coding DNA: TGCGCCAGCAGCACGACAGGGTTGGGTGGCTACACCTTC. Translating it yields CASSTTGLGGYTF.

This chain joins TRBV4-2 and TRBJ2-5; 7 positions match TRBD2. Germline lookup yields CDR1 LGHNA and CDR2 YNFKEQ. With 0 bases clipped from V and 7 bases from J, the junction kept 14 bases outside the gene matches. This CDR3 region has 17 residues. This CDR3 is CASSQDVNSGAPPTQYF. The DNA of the CDR3 is TGTGCCAGCAGCCAAGATGTTAACAGCGGGGCTCCACCGACCCAGTACTTC.

V gene TRBV10-3 combines with J gene TRBJ2-1, with a tentative D call TRBD2 (5 bases). The V end lost 3 bases, the J end lost 4 bases, and 10 bases lay between the germline ends. This CDR3 is 14 amino acids long. The germline gives CDR1 ENHRY, CDR2 SYGVKD. CDR3 residues: CAISDRTSYNEQFF. For the CDR3, the DNA is TGTGCCATCAGTGATCGGACTTCGTACAATGAGCAGTTCTTC.

The V and J genes are TRBV9 and TRBJ1-4; TRBD1 matches at 7 bases. CDR1 and CDR2 (germline): SGDLS, YYNGEE. This CDR3 is built from 15 residues. With 4 bases clipped from V and 8 bases from J, the junction kept 11 bases outside the gene matches. The CDR3 reads CASSSPTGFQEKLFF. The CDR3 DNA is TGTGCCAGCAGCTCACCGACAGGGTTTCAAGAAAAACTGTTTTTT.

The V call is TRBV28, the J call TRBJ1-2; 9 nucleotides agree with TRBD1. V dropped 4 bases and J dropped 5; count of bases not matched to a gene: 11. Germline V lookup: CDR1 MDHEN, CDR2 SYDVKM. The CDR3 has 16 amino acids. The CDR3 nucleotides are TGTGCCAGCAGTTCGCCAAACAGGGGGCGAGGGTATGGCTACACCTTC. Amino acids: CASSSPNRGRGYGYTF.

V is TRBV19 and J is TRBJ1-2; 9 nucleotides align to TRBD1. CDR3 length: 16 residues. The V gene's germline CDR1 is LNHDA and CDR2 SQIVND (reference sequence). With 4 bases clipped from V and 3 bases from J, the junction kept 9 bases outside the gene matches. Here the CDR3 reads CASSNRVGQGDYGYTF. CDR3 nucleotide sequence: TGTGCCAGTAGTAACAGAGTGGGACAGGGCGACTATGGCTACACCTTC.

The rearrangement links TRBV7-2 to TRBJ2-4; a possible D gene is TRBD2 (7 bases). The CDR3 consists of 14 residues. Trimming removed 0 bases at V and 6 bases at J, with 9 bases between. CDR1 and CDR2 from the germline V gene are SGHTA and FQGNSA. The CDR3 is CASSLAGGRNIQYF. CDR3 DNA sequence: TGTGCCAGCAGCTTAGCGGGGGGGCGAAACATTCAGTACTTC.

V gene TRBV11-2 combines with J gene TRBJ1-6; D may be TRBD1 (6 bases). CDR1 SGHAT and CDR2 FQNNGV come from the germline V gene. This CDR3 has 14 residues. The ends were cut back, 6 bases at V and 9 bases at J, with 15 bases in the middle. CDR3 in amino acids: CASREATGGSPLHF. CDR3 DNA sequence: TGTGCCAGCAGGGAGGCGACAGGAGGTTCACCCCTCCACTTT.

The V call is TRBV29-1, the J call TRBJ1-5; possible D gene TRBD1, 6 bases. V was shortened by 4 bases and J by 3 bases, with 10 bases between the two germline ends. The CDR3 has 13 residues. Germline V gene lookup returns CDR1 SQVTM and CDR2 ANQGSEA. CDR3 bases: TGCAGCGTTGCGACAGGAAACAATCAGCCCCAGCATTTT. It encodes CSVATGNNQPQHF.

This clone was detected ten times or more. Other DNA variants within this sample encode the same CDR3. The chain couples TRBV12-3 or TRBV12-4 to TRBJ1-3; D unresolved. The CDR3 sequence is 13 residues long. With 3 bases removed from V and 4 bases from J, the gap between germline ends came to 7 bases. DNA of the CDR3: TGTGCCAGCAGTTTTGAGGGAGGAAACACCATATATTTT. Protein sequence: CASSFEGGNTIYF.

The chain is built from TRBV6-5 and TRBJ1-2; D remains unclear. The CDR3 is made up of 14 amino acids. V was trimmed by 0 bases and J by 7 bases, leaving 12 bases between them. Germline V gives CDR1 MNHEY, CDR2 SVGAGI. The CDR3 nucleotides read TGTGCCAGCAGTTACTCGGGCCAGTCTTCTGGCTACACCTTC. Translating it yields CASSYSGQSSGYTF.

This chain connects TRBV15 to TRBJ2-2; 8 bases align to TRBD2. V gave up 0 bases and J gave up 4 bases; unmatched junction bases: 7. The V gene's germline CDR1 is LNHNV and CDR2 YYDKDF (reference sequence). This CDR3 comprises 17 residues. CDR3 sequence reads: CATSRDSRLAGTGELFF. CDR3 sequence (DNA): TGTGCCACCAGCAGAGATTCGAGGCTAGCGGGCACCGGGGAGCTGTTTTTT.

The V call is TRBV4-2, the J call TRBJ2-1; 8 nucleotides match TRBD2. The V gene end was trimmed by 0 bases and the J gene end by 10 bases; junction bases not matched to a gene: 8. Germline V gene data show CDR1 as LGHNA and CDR2 as YNFKEQ. The CDR3 is 15 residues long. CDR3 in DNA: TGTGCCAGCAGCCAAGAGGTTAGCGGGGCAAGAGAGCAGTTCTTC. Protein: CASSQEVSGAREQFF.

This chain connects TRBV9 to TRBJ2-2, with 9 positions matching TRBD1. Unmatched junction bases numbered 3, after V lost 1 base and J lost 5 bases. There are 15 residues in the CDR3. Germline CDR1 SGDLS, CDR2 YYNGEE. The CDR3 loop reads CASSVLQGATGELFF. CDR3 bases: TGTGCCAGCAGCGTACTACAGGGGGCTACCGGGGAGCTGTTTTTT.

This chain uses TRBV11-2 with TRBJ1-2; 7 nucleotides agree with TRBD1. The CDR3 extends over 14 amino acids. Losses at the gene ends were 6 bases for V and 8 bases for J; bases not matched to a gene: 12. CDR1 SGHAT and CDR2 FQNNGV come from the germline V gene. The CDR3 coding sequence is TGTGCCAGCAGGGAGAACAACAGGGGTGGGGGCTACACCTTC. Translation gives CASRENNRGGGYTF. The full variable domain, in which reference TRBV11-2 and TRBJ1-2 provide the parts outside the CDR3, is EAGVAQSPRYKIIEKRQSVAFWCNPISGHATLYWYQQILGQGPKLLIQFQNNGVVDDSQLPKDRFSAERLKGVDSTLKIQPAKLEDSAVYLCASRENNRGGGYTFGSGTRLTVV.

The chain recombines TRBV2 with TRBJ2-1; weak D call: TRBD1 (7 bases). The CDR3 runs 13 residues. Trimming shortened V by 8 bases and J by 4 bases, and 12 bases separated the two germline ends. CDR1 and CDR2 (germline): SNHLY, FYNNEI. CDR3: CASCGTAYNEQFF. CDR3 nucleotides: TGTGCCAGCTGCGGGACAGCGTACAATGAGCAGTTCTTC.

This sequence joins TRBV19 and TRBJ1-4; D is uncertain. In germline, CDR1 is LNHDA, CDR2 SQIVND (reference sequence). The CDR3 is made up of 15 amino acids. The ends were cut back, 1 base at V and 4 bases at J, with 10 bases in the middle. CDR3 nucleotides: TGTGCCAGTAGTATAGGCGGGCAGTATAATGAAAAACTGTTTTTT. Translation gives CASSIGGQYNEKLFF.

The V call is TRBV2, the J call TRBJ2-1; 12 bases are a match to TRBD2. V was clipped by 6 bases and J by 1 base; unmatched bases: 13. The length of the CDR3 is 19 residues. Germline V gene sequence: CDR1 SNHLY, CDR2 FYNNEI. In DNA, the CDR3 is TGTGCCAGCAGCCCCCCTCCTAGCGGGGGGGCCTGGTCCTACAATGAGCAGTTCTTC. Translated, it gives CASSPPPSGGAWSYNEQFF.

The chain carries TRBV6-5 and TRBJ1-2, with 11 bases lining up with TRBD1. This CDR3 comprises 14 residues. Losses at the gene ends were 5 bases for V and 9 bases for J; bases not matched to a gene: 8. CDR1 MNHEY and CDR2 SVGAGI come from the germline V gene. The CDR3 DNA is TGTGCCAGCAGTAACCGGGACAGGGGGTCCCGCTACACCTTC. The encoded protein is CASSNRDRGSRYTF.

CDR3 DNA sequence: TGTGCCAGCAGTACGACAGCGCGGGAATTCTTT. This gives the protein CASSTTAREFF. The chain employs TRBV12-3 or TRBV12-4 and TRBJ1-1; D perhaps matches TRBD1 (5 bases). This CDR3 is 11 amino acids long. V was pared by 5 bases and J by 14 bases, with 15 bases between.

The count of this clone is one. The chain joins TRBV2 to TRBJ2-2, with 12 bases lining up with TRBD1. Germline values: CDR1 SNHLY, CDR2 FYNNEI. The length of the CDR3 is 17 residues. Trimming took 2 bases from V and 7 from J; bases not matched to a gene: 8. The CDR3 spells CASSERWDRGRVGELFF. The CDR3 DNA sequence: TGTGCCAGCAGTGAAAGATGGGACAGGGGGCGAGTCGGGGAGCTGTTTTTT.

This chain joins TRBV4-3 and TRBJ2-1; 10 nucleotides align to TRBD2. Losses at the gene ends were 4 bases for V and 6 bases for J; bases not matched to a gene: 9. This CDR3 spans 16 amino acids. Germline-derived CDR1 and CDR2 are LGHNA and YSLEER. The CDR3 coding sequence is TGCGCCAGCAGCCTAGACTGGCTAGCGGGGGTCAATGAGCAGTTCTTC. Translation gives CASSLDWLAGVNEQFF.

The chain has TRBV14 and TRBJ1-2; D is undetermined. Trimming took off 4 bases at V and 3 bases at J, with 9 bases between the two ends. This CDR3 is 13 amino acids long. Germline lookup yields CDR1 SGHDN and CDR2 FVKESK. CDR3 in amino acids: CASSRTVYYGYTF. Written as DNA, the CDR3 is TGTGCCAGCAGCCGTACAGTTTACTATGGCTACACCTTC.

In this sample, this clone turned up a few times. The chain has TRBV29-1 and TRBJ1-1, with TRBD1 matching over 10 bases. The CDR3 is made up of 12 amino acids. The germline V gene encodes CDR1 SQVTM and CDR2 ANQGSEA. The V and J ends lost 5 bases and 4 bases, in that order; junction bases with no gene match: 1. The CDR3 DNA is TGCAGCGTTAGGACAGGGGGCACTGAAGCTTTCTTT. As protein: CSVRTGGTEAFF.